This T cell receptor beta chain appears in the sequencing data of a study of CD8 T cells in ankylosing spondylitis. In its sample, this clonotype was seen a few times. Its matching antigen is unknown. Study-level points and caveats: It appeared that ankylosing spondylitis blood was characterized by a TCR beta motif of several highly homologous variants. Disease-associated clones were reportedly significantly overrepresented in matched ankylosing spondylitis synovial fluid.

Germline V CDR1 and CDR2: SGHAT, FQNNGV. V lost 5 bases, J lost 2 bases, and 30 bases lay in between. The CDR3 covers 20 residues. Via MiXCR, TCRdb re-called the 5' RACE reads, giving one row per CDR3 protein. The sample includes 350,000 to 450,000 distinct CDR3 sequences, 25% to 30% of them seen just once. The TCR was taken from a male donor with ankylosing spondylitis. Input material: blood, either unsorted or a sorted T cell fraction (not recorded which). The chain joins TRBV11-2 to TRBJ2-5; tentatively, D is TRBD1 (5 bases). CDR3 DNA: TGTGCCAGCAGCCCTTACAGGAAATGGGGCGCAGAATTAACTCAAGAGACCCAGTACTTC. Translated, it gives CASSPYRKWGAELTQETQYF. The variable domain in full, with the rest retrieved from reference TRBV11-2 and TRBJ2-5, is EAGVAQSPRYKIIEKRQSVAFWCNPISGHATLYWYQQILGQGPKLLIQFQNNGVVDDSQLPKDRFSAERLKGVDSTLKIQPAKLEDSAVYLCASSPYRKWGAELTQETQYFGPGTRLLVL.